These 29 T cell receptor beta chains originate from one sample sequenced in a study of breast tumors, draining lymph nodes, adjacent tissues. Samples came from axillary lymph nodes draining the breast cancer. From the multiplex PCR reads, TCRdb called clonotypes with MiXCR, one entry per CDR3 protein. The sample shows 200,000 or so distinct CDR3 sequences, approximately 31% of them seen only once. The source material was axillary lymph node tissue. The receptor set was obtained from a female donor with breast cancer. Some clones in this sample may be carry-over from other donors' samples.

This clonotype was recorded at least ten times. The genes are TRBV7-2 and TRBJ1-3; D not resolved. This CDR3 contains 15 residues. The germline gives CDR1 SGHTA, CDR2 FQGNSA. Trimming pared 6 bases from V and 0 bases from J, leaving 12 bases between. DNA for the CDR3: TGTGCCAGCAGTTCCCTGTTCCTCTCTGGAAACACCATATATTTT. Translated: CASSSLFLSGNTIYF.

The chain joins TRBV9 to TRBJ1-1, with 8 positions matching TRBD1. Trimming cost V 0 bases and J 5 bases; bases outside gene matches: 3. Germline assignment: CDR1 SGDLS and CDR2 YYNGEE. The CDR3 extends over 14 amino acids. CDR3 protein: CASSVGTGLTEAFF. The CDR3 DNA is TGTGCCAGCAGCGTAGGGACAGGGTTGACTGAAGCTTTCTTT.

This clonotype was seen a handful of times. The gene calls are TRBV18 and TRBJ2-1, with D perhaps TRBD2 (6 bases). This CDR3 has 15 residues. V was clipped by 3 bases and J by 3 bases, with 12 bases between them. The germline V gene encodes CDR1 KGHSH and CDR2 LQKENI. The CDR3 is CASSPGEVGYNEQFF. CDR3 nucleotide sequence: TGTGCCAGCTCACCGGGGGAGGTGGGCTACAATGAGCAGTTCTTC.

This clonotype came up many times. The rearrangement links TRBV6-5 to TRBJ2-1; D perhaps matches TRBD2 (6 bases). This CDR3 has 15 amino acids. Per germline, CDR1 MNHEY and CDR2 SVGAGI. V was cut by 5 bases and J by 8 bases, with 19 bases left in between. CDR3 loop: CASSLSQLGEDEQFF. The CDR3 DNA sequence: TGTGCCAGCAGTCTATCTCAACTCGGGGAGGATGAGCAGTTCTTC.

This rearrangement joins TRBV3-1 to TRBJ2-7; D is undetermined. Germline V gives CDR1 LGHDT, CDR2 YNNKEL (reference sequence). The CDR3 sequence is 11 residues long. V shed 1 base and J shed 5 bases, with 3 bases lying between them. As DNA, the CDR3 is TGTGCCAGCAGCCAAGGGAACGAGCAGTACTTC. Protein: CASSQGNEQYF.

This clonotype has just a few counts. CDR3 sequence (DNA): TGTGCCAGCAGTTTCTTCTCCCTCGCGGGGACCCGGGGAGAGCAGTACTTC. Translation: CASSFFSLAGTRGEQYF. V is TRBV28 and J is TRBJ2-7, with D possibly matching TRBD2 (6 bases). The CDR3 covers 17 residues. Germline CDR1 is MDHEN and CDR2 is SYDVKM. V lost 3 bases and J 7 bases, leaving 25 bases between the germline ends.

This clonotype was observed a handful of times. Germline and junction disagree at one end, which may indicate a read error. The V call is TRBV6-2 or TRBV6-3, the J call TRBJ2-7; TRBD1 is a possible D gene (6 bases). This CDR3 comprises 17 residues. CDR1 MNHEY and CDR2 SVGEGT come from the germline V gene. The CDR3 DNA sequence: TGTGCCAGCAGTCACTCCCGGCGATGGGGGCCCTCCTACGAGCAGTACTTC. This sequence encodes CASSHSRRWGPSYEQYF.

This rearrangement joins TRBV3-1 to TRBJ1-4, with no clear D. With 8 bases removed from V and 0 bases from J, the gap between germline ends came to 19 bases. Germline V gene data show CDR1 as LGHDT and CDR2 as YNNKEL (reference sequence). The CDR3 loop spans 17 amino acids. CDR3 protein: CASRGVTEGTTNEKLFF. For the CDR3, the DNA is TGTGCCAGCCGGGGAGTCACTGAAGGTACAACTAATGAAAAACTGTTTTTT.

This clonotype has ten or more counts. The chain combines TRBV11-2 with TRBJ1-4; D may be TRBD1 (6 bases). Germline CDR1 reads SGHAT; CDR2 reads FQNNGV. Trimming cost V 9 bases and J 1 base, with 12 bases left between them. This CDR3 region has 14 residues. CDR3 in DNA: TGTGCCAGTCACACAGGGCTAACTAATGAAAAACTGTTTTTT. This encodes CASHTGLTNEKLFF. Full variable domain (remainder filled in from reference TRBV11-2 and TRBJ1-4): EAGVAQSPRYKIIEKRQSVAFWCNPISGHATLYWYQQILGQGPKLLIQFQNNGVVDDSQLPKDRFSAERLKGVDSTLKIQPAKLEDSAVYLCASHTGLTNEKLFFGSGTQLSVL.

For this clonotype: At one of its ends the junction is not consistent with the germline gene, which may arise from a read error. The rearrangement joins TRBV7-2 to TRBJ2-5; possibly TRBD1 for D (6 bases). Looked up from germline, CDR1 is SGHTA and CDR2 is FQGNSA. This CDR3 contains 15 residues. CDR3 DNA sequence: TGTGCCAGCAGCTTAGAAGGGGGTACGCAAGAGGCCCAGCACTTC. It translates to CASSLEGGTQEAQHF. The variable domain in full, with the rest retrieved from reference TRBV7-2 and TRBJ2-5, is GAGVSQSPSNKVTEKGKDVELRCDPISGHTALYWYRQSLGQGLEFLIYFQGNSAPDKSGLPSDRFSAERTGGSVSTLTIQRTQQEDSAVYLCASSLEGGTQEAQHFGPGTRLLVL.

This clonotype was detected only a few times. This may be a read error: a much more frequent sequence differs by one nucleotide. The chain combines TRBV10-2 with TRBJ2-7, with 9 bases identical to TRBD2. Germline lookup yields CDR1 WSHSY and CDR2 SAAADI. The CDR3 totals 16 residues. In DNA, the CDR3 is TGCGCCAGCAGTGAAGGGGGAATTAGCGGGAGCTACGAGCAGCACTTC. Its protein is CASSEGGISGSYEQHF.

The gene calls are TRBV25-1 and TRBJ2-5; 7 bases map to TRBD2. The CDR3 loop spans 15 amino acids. V lost 6 bases and J lost 5; bases outside the gene matches: 12. The germline CDR1 and CDR2 sequences are MGHDK and SYGVNS. The CDR3 sequence is CASRAGGRLGETQYF. As DNA, the CDR3 is TGTGCCAGCAGAGCCGGGGGGAGATTAGGGGAGACCCAGTACTTC.

This clonotype was recorded only once. The V call is TRBV29-1, the J call TRBJ2-1; D unclear. The ends were cut back, 8 bases at V and 4 bases at J, with 12 bases in the middle. CDR3 length equals 12 residues. Germline assignment: CDR1 SQVTM and CDR2 ANQGSEA. CDR3 sequence (DNA): TGCAGCTTATCCGACGGGTACAATGAGCAGTTCTTC. Translation gives CSLSDGYNEQFF.

This clonotype was picked up a small number of times. A clone one base away is much larger, so this may be a read error. The J gene is TRBJ2-5, the V gene TRBV5-1; D call uncertain. The germline gives CDR1 SGHRS, CDR2 YFSETQ. The CDR3 contains 9 residues. CDR3 in DNA: TGCGCCAGCAGTAGTACCCAGTCCTTC. Translating it yields CASSSTQSF. The full variable domain, its missing parts supplied by reference TRBV5-1 and TRBJ2-5, is KAGVTQTPRYLIKTRGQQVTLSCSPISGHRSVSWYQQTPGQGLQFLFEYFSETQRNKGNFPGRFSGRQFSNSRSEMNVSTLELGDSALYLCASSSTQSFGPGTRLLVL.

The V call is TRBV6-2 or TRBV6-3, the J call TRBJ1-1; D uncertain. In germline, CDR1 is MNHEY, CDR2 SVGEGT. Between the trimmed V and J ends, which lost 7 bases and 7 bases, there was a span of 10 bases. The CDR3 consists of 11 residues. For the CDR3, the DNA is TGTGCCAGCAAGATTGGCAGTGAAGCTTTCTTT. Translating it yields CASKIGSEAFF.

At least ten counts were recorded for this clonotype. This chain joins TRBV24-1 and TRBJ2-1, with TRBD2 identical over 10 bases. V was pared by 4 bases and J by 0 bases, with 5 bases of the junction left unmatched. The CDR3 loop spans 17 amino acids. Germline CDR1 KGHDR, CDR2 SFDVKD. The CDR3 loop reads CATSEYASGSSYNEQFF. CDR3 nucleotides: TGTGCCACCAGTGAATATGCTAGCGGGAGCTCCTACAATGAGCAGTTCTTC.

In its sample, this clonotype was seen many times. This rearrangement joins TRBV30 to TRBJ2-7; D is unresolved. The germline gives CDR1 GTSNPN, CDR2 SVGIG (reference sequence). Trimming left V 0 bases short and J 5 bases short, with 8 bases between. CDR3 length: 12 residues. In nucleotides, the CDR3 is TGTGCCTGGAGTGTTACGAGGAACGAGCAGTACTTC. Encoded protein: CAWSVTRNEQYF.

This clonotype has a count of ten or more. The chain recombines TRBV20-1 with TRBJ1-5, with D tentatively TRBD1 (5 bases). The germline V gene has CDR1 DFQATT and CDR2 SNEGSKA (reference sequence). The CDR3 is 15 residues long. Deletions cut 0 bases from V and 4 bases from J, with 13 bases between. The CDR3 nucleotides read TGCAGTGCTAGAGATGTGCAGGGTCGGAATCAGCCCCAGCATTTT. This codes for CSARDVQGRNQPQHF.

Ten or more counts support this clonotype. This chain joins TRBV29-1 and TRBJ1-2, with a possible D match to TRBD1 (5 bases). The CDR3 contains 11 residues. CDR1 is SQVTM and CDR2 is ANQGSEA in the germline V gene. With 7 bases removed from V and 8 bases from J, the gap between germline ends came to 14 bases. CDR3 coding DNA: TGCAGCGCCACCGGGACGCCCGGCTACACCTTC. Translating gives CSATGTPGYTF.

This clonotype was picked up a small number of times. Possible read error: a much larger clone is one base away. This chain joins TRBV20-1 and TRBJ1-6, with D tentatively TRBD1 (6 bases). V was pared by 3 bases and J by 3 bases, with 12 bases between. The CDR3 is 15 residues long. CDR1 is DFQATT and CDR2 is SNEGSKA in the germline V gene (reference sequence). The CDR3 DNA reads as TGCAGTGCTAGGGGGGGCACCCTCTATAATTCACCCCTCCACTTT. Amino acids: CSARGGTLYNSPLHF.

The J gene is TRBJ1-2, the V gene TRBV12-3 or TRBV12-4; the D is unclear. This CDR3 contains 12 residues. Between the trimmed V and J ends, which lost 2 bases and 5 bases, there was a span of 6 bases. The CDR3 DNA is TGTGCCAGCAGTTTATTAGGGTATGGCTACACCTTC. Translation gives CASSLLGYGYTF.

Note on this clonotype: A much larger clone lies one base from this, so it may be a read error. The rearrangement links TRBV6-5 to TRBJ2-3; D gene uncertain. Germline CDR1 reads MNHEY; CDR2 reads SVGAGI. This CDR3 contains 13 residues. The V end was cut by 5 bases, the J end by 5 bases, with 11 bases between. The CDR3 DNA follows: TGTGCCAGCAGTCACGGCGTTGGAGATACGCAGTATTTT. Translated: CASSHGVGDTQYF.

The chain uses TRBV18 and TRBJ2-2; TRBD1 aligns across 7 bases. Germline loops: CDR1 KGHSH, CDR2 LQKENI. The V gene end was trimmed by 1 base and the J gene end by 3 bases; junction bases not matched to a gene: 5. This CDR3 region has 16 residues. CDR3 in amino acids: CASSPQGATDTGELFF. CDR3 in DNA: TGTGCCAGCTCACCACAGGGGGCGACGGACACCGGGGAGCTGTTTTTT.

This clonotype was seen repeatedly, ten times or more. J is TRBJ2-1 and V is TRBV5-1; D remains ambiguous. The germline V and J ends were trimmed by 0 bases and 4 bases, with 11 bases remaining between them. The CDR3 sequence is 15 residues long. Germline assignment: CDR1 SGHRS and CDR2 YFSETQ. DNA of the CDR3: TGCGCCAGCAGCTTGGCTTCCTGGGGATACAATGAGCAGTTCTTC. Protein sequence: CASSLASWGYNEQFF.

In its sample, this clonotype was seen once. Likely a read error: the CDR3 ends without its conserved phenylalanine or tryptophan. This chain uses TRBV6-1 with TRBJ2-5; D assignment may be TRBD1 or TRBD2 (5 bases each). Between the trimmed V and J ends, which lost 5 bases and 5 bases, there was a span of 24 bases. CDR1 is MNHNS and CDR2 is SASEGT in the germline V gene. The CDR3 has 17 amino acids. The DNA for the CDR3 is TGTGCCAGCAGTCACGGTGGGACGCAAACCTTTCGGGAGACCCAGTACCTC. Protein sequence: CASSHGGTQTFRETQYL.

This clonotype was detected ten times or more. The chain employs TRBV5-1 and TRBJ2-5; perhaps TRBD1 as D (5 bases). V lost 4 bases to trimming and J lost 3 bases, with 19 bases between them. Germline V gene data show CDR1 as SGHRS and CDR2 as YFSETQ. The CDR3 extends over 16 amino acids. The CDR3 sequence is CASSPKGASVKETQYF. The CDR3 bases are TGCGCCAGCAGCCCGAAAGGGGCGTCTGTTAAAGAGACCCAGTACTTC.

This clonotype was seen at least ten times. This sequence joins TRBV3-1 and TRBJ2-7; D may be TRBD2 (6 bases). The CDR3 length is 13 residues. Germline V gives CDR1 LGHDT, CDR2 YNNKEL (reference sequence). The V end lost 6 bases, the J end lost 6 bases, and 15 bases lay between the germline ends. CDR3 sequence (DNA): TGTGCCAGCAGTCAGGACTATCAAGGCGAGCAGTACTTC. Translating it yields CASSQDYQGEQYF.

The chain joins TRBV7-8 to TRBJ2-1, with a weak D call TRBD2 (6 bases). Trimming stripped 7 bases from V and 5 bases from J, with 12 bases between. Germline V gene data show CDR1 as SGHVS and CDR2 as FQNEAQ. The CDR3 extends over 13 amino acids. CDR3 nucleotides: TGTGCCAGCATACTTAGCGGCAACAATGAGCAGTTCTTC. The encoded protein is CASILSGNNEQFF.

This clonotype was detected many times. J is TRBJ2-4 and V is TRBV20-1; D not certain. The V and J ends lost 0 bases and 8 bases respectively, with 14 bases between them. The length of the CDR3 is 14 residues. Looked up from germline, CDR1 is DFQATT and CDR2 is SNEGSKA (reference sequence). This CDR3 is CSARESQGYDIQYF. The CDR3 DNA sequence: TGCAGTGCTAGAGAGAGTCAAGGGTACGACATTCAGTACTTC.